The rows below give T cell receptor beta chains drawn from one sample of a study of blood T cell repertoires in COVID-19. The method was immunoSEQ multiplex PCR; TCRdb's version includes in-frame clones alone and lacks a portion of them. The sample yields about 130,000 clones, about 85% seen once. The specimen was peripheral blood. These receptors all come from a man between 40 and 49 years old with active or convalescent COVID-19. Each CDR3 is given with its conserved first and last residue. A D gene is named only where the DNA matches it firmly. Clone size appears in some rows only: once, few, many, or a class for an expanded clone.

D gene,clone size,V gene,J gene,CDR3 DNA,CDR3 protein
.,few,TRBV6-1,TRBJ1-2,TGTGCCAGCAGTGAAGTTGGGGCCACTAACTATGGCTACACCTTC,CASSEVGATNYGYTF
.,.,TRBV7-9,TRBJ1-1,TGTGCCAGCAGCCCGGACGGGGGATGGGGCACTGAAGCTTTCTTT,CASSPDGGWGTEAFF
TRBD1,.,TRBV29-1,TRBJ1-2,TGCAGCGTTCGACAGGGCTATGGCTACACCTTC,CSVRQGYGYTF
TRBD2,.,TRBV10-1,TRBJ2-3,TGCGCCAGCAGTCTGAATAGCGGGGGGGGCACAGATACGCAGTATTTT,CASSLNSGGGTDTQYF
TRBD2,.,TRBV30,TRBJ2-4,TGTGCCTGGAGTAGAAATAGCGGGGGGGCGGTAAACATTCAGTACTTC,CAWSRNSGGAVNIQYF
.,once,TRBV6-5,TRBJ1-6,TGTGCCAGCTATAAGACAGAGAATTCACCCCTCCACTTT,CASYKTENSPLHF
.,.,TRBV6-5,TRBJ2-5,TGTGCCAGCGGGCCGGAGGGGGAGACCCAGTACTTC,CASGPEGETQYF
.,.,TRBV19,TRBJ2-1,TGTGCCAGTAAGAACTCGGGAAACTCCTACAATGAGCAGTTCTTC,CASKNSGNSYNEQFF
.,.,TRBV29-1,TRBJ2-2,TGCAGCGTTGGGGTCGGGGGTACGAACACCGGGGAGCTGTTTTTT,CSVGVGGTNTGELFF
TRBD2,.,TRBV7-3,TRBJ2-1,TGTGCCAGCAGCTCCCAGGGAGGGAATGAGCAGTTCTTC,CASSSQGGNEQFF
TRBD2,.,TRBV5-1,TRBJ2-5,TGCGCCAGCAGCTTGTCACTAGCGGGGGGCCAAGAGACCCAGTACTTC,CASSLSLAGGQETQYF
.,.,TRBV3-1/TRBV3-2,TRBJ1-1,TGTGCCAGCAGCCCCGGAAGGGGCGCGGCTGAAGCTTTCTTT,CASSPGRGAAEAFF
.,medium-sized,TRBV11-3,TRBJ1-2,TGTGCCAGCCATCCCCGGGAGGATGGCTACACCTTC,CASHPREDGYTF
TRBD1,.,TRBV10-3,TRBJ2-7,TGTGCCATCAGTGAGCAGGGGGCGGATTACGAGCAGTACTTC,CAISEQGADYEQYF
TRBD1,.,TRBV4-2,TRBJ2-7,TGTGCCAGCAGCCAACGTGACAGGGTTAAGGACTACGAGCAGTACTTC,CASSQRDRVKDYEQYF
TRBD1,.,TRBV5-8,TRBJ1-5,TGTGCCAGCAGCCAGGACAGGAGCAATCAGCCCCAGCATTTT,CASSQDRSNQPQHF
.,once,TRBV15,TRBJ1-2,TGTGCCACCAGCAGAGCTGGGGTTGCTCAGGGTGGCTATGGCTACACCTTC,CATSRAGVAQGGYGYTF
TRBD2,.,TRBV9,TRBJ2-1,TGTGCCAGCAGTTTAGCGGGGATCCCTAATGAGCAGTTCTTC,CASSLAGIPNEQFF
.,.,TRBV7-2,TRBJ2-7,TGTGCCACCACGCCGGGACAAAGCTCCTACGAGCAGTACTTC,CATTPGQSSYEQYF
TRBD1,few,TRBV6-2/TRBV6-3,TRBJ1-5,TGTGCCAGCAGTTACCAGTTAGGGGGCGCAAAGGCAAATCAGCCCCAGCATTTT,CASSYQLGGAKANQPQHF
.,.,TRBV29-1,TRBJ1-1,TGCAGCGTGGGGGGTATCTGGAACACTGAAGCTTTCTTT,CSVGGIWNTEAFF
.,.,TRBV5-4,TRBJ1-6,TGTGCCAGCAGCCCCTTTGGGGGGGCAGGTAATTCACCCCTCCACTTT,CASSPFGGAGNSPLHF
TRBD1,.,TRBV5-1,TRBJ2-7,TGCGCCAGCACCCTGGGGGGACAGGGATCCTACGAGCAGTACTTC,CASTLGGQGSYEQYF